This T cell receptor (beta chain) was found in a study of CD8 T cells in Susac syndrome. The CDR3 has 14 residues. The junction had 6 bases not matched to a gene; V was cut back by 5 bases and J by 5 bases. Per the germline V gene, CDR1 is SGHTA and CDR2 is FQGNSA. Reverse transcription used 0.5 to 1 ug RNA and random hexamers. TCRdb re-derived calls from the immunoSEQ multiplex PCR reads in MiXCR, one entry per CDR3 protein. The sample lists 250,000 to 300,000 distinct CDR3 sequences, approximately 91% occurring once. The sequencing input was CD8+ T cells from PBMCs. The rearrangement uses TRBV7-2 and TRBJ1-5; 7 positions agree with TRBD1. This receptor was identified in a human donor with multiple sclerosis. The CDR3, as DNA: TGTGCCAGCAGCCTCGACAGGGATGATCAGCCCCAGCATTTT. Its translation: CASSLDRDDQPQHF.